The present TCR beta chain was sequenced within a study of T cells after yellow fever vaccination. Study details: Preparation of fractions with low cell numbers was performed using SMART-Seq v4 Ultra Low Input.

MiXCR, applied by TCRdb to the 5' RACE reads, yields one record per CDR3 protein. The sample gives tens of thousands of distinct CDR3 sequences, approximately 6.1% of which show up once; roughly 30% is in the top ten. General study points: The secondary response showed a weaker magnitude and a faster peak, day 5 versus 15. FACS-sorted repertoires could contain abundant clonotypes contaminating from the bulk population. Re-detected after boosting: most primary clones, 96% of CD4 and about 90% of CD8.

This clonotype was picked up many times. Sequenced material: PBMCs, either bulk or a sorted T-cell subset (CD4+, CD8+, memory, or dextramer-sorted; not recorded which), taken on the day of the yellow fever booster vaccination. This receptor was taken from a man aged 18 to 30 who received the YFV17D yellow fever vaccine.

The CDR3 reads CSASVGGNSPLHF. As DNA, the CDR3 is TGCAGTGCTAGCGTGGGAGGGAATTCACCCCTCCACTTT. The V and J genes are TRBV20-1 and TRBJ1-6; no firm D call. CDR1 DFQATT and CDR2 SNEGSKA come from the germline V gene (reference sequence). The CDR3 spans 13 residues. V lost 3 bases to trimming and J lost 7 bases, with 10 bases between them.